The 4 T cell receptor beta chains presented below share a single source sample, sequenced in a study of CD8 T cells in ankylosing spondylitis. Using its own MiXCR run on the 5' RACE reads, TCRdb lists one record per CDR3 protein. The sample yields about 220,000 distinct CDR3 sequences, 20% to 30% seen once. The specimen sequenced was blood, either unsorted or a sorted T cell fraction (not recorded which). The receptors come from a male donor with ankylosing spondylitis or in good health (not recorded which).

This clonotype was observed many times. The gene calls are TRBV9 and TRBJ2-1, with 7 bases lining up with TRBD1. CDR1 SGDLS and CDR2 YYNGEE come from the germline V gene. The CDR3 contains 14 residues. V gave up 4 bases and J gave up 0 bases; unmatched junction bases: 1. CDR3 amino acids: CASSRDSSYNEQFF. The CDR3 nucleotides are TGTGCCAGCAGCCGGGACAGCTCCTACAATGAGCAGTTCTTC.

This clonotype came up many times. This rearrangement joins TRBV2 to TRBJ2-6; D not certain. The CDR3 runs to 15 residues. Germline V CDR1 and CDR2: SNHLY, FYNNEI. Trimming shortened V by 2 bases and J by 2 bases, and 7 bases separated the two germline ends. CDR3 DNA: TGTGCCAGCAGTGAACAAGGGACTGGGGCCAACGTCCTGACTTTC. Encoded protein: CASSEQGTGANVLTF.

This chain links TRBV6-4 with TRBJ2-1; 8 nucleotides agree with TRBD2. The CDR3 covers 19 residues. Germline CDR1 reads MRHNA; CDR2 reads SNTAGT. The CDR3 coding sequence is TGTACCTGCAGGTTTTTTTTAACTAGCGGCCCCAAGTCGGTTAATAAGCAGTTCTTC. Its translation: CTCRFFLTSGPKSVNKQFF.

The chain links TRBV5-5 to TRBJ2-4; 9 nucleotides line up with TRBD2. The CDR3 is 15 residues long. Trimming cost V 5 bases and J 7 bases; bases outside gene matches: 10. Germline V gene sequence: CDR1 SGHKS, CDR2 YYEKEE (reference sequence). The CDR3 here is CASSLTGTSRNIQYF. The CDR3, as DNA: TGTGCCAGCAGTCTTACCGGGACTAGCCGGAACATTCAGTACTTC. The whole variable domain, filled in from reference TRBV5-5 and TRBJ2-4, reads DAGVTQSPTHLIKTRGQQVTLRCSPISGHKSVSWYQQVLGQGPQFIFQYYEKEERGRGNFPDRFSARQFPNYSSELNVNALLLGDSALYLCASSLTGTSRNIQYFGAGTRLSVL.